The T cell receptor beta chain under discussion was sequenced for a study of cytomegalovirus exposure and HLA in healthy donors. Regarding the study as a whole: Analysis was carried out at a later point, and it linked a missense DCLRE1C variant to TCR beta V- and J-gene trimming. Among TCR sequences, most were rare, though some public TCRs appeared in many donors.

About this clone: Its specificity is unknown. This CDR3 is also generated by other DNA sequences in the sample.

PCR involved 60 Vbeta and 13 Jbeta primers. Original data processing: An analysis performed later counted 75 million to 80 million unique TCR beta chains (around 11 million of them shared). TCRdb's table, derived via immunoSEQ multiplex PCR, lists solely in-frame clones and lacks some. V and J calls and clone size come straight from that table; D and trimming were deduced from the DNA. The table records around 150,000 clones, approximately 71% of them present only once. Sequences were obtained from PBMCs. The receptor was derived from a man in his thirties or forties in good health and CMV-seronegative.

Written as DNA, the CDR3 is TGTGCCAGCAGCTTGGGACTCAGCTCCTACGAGCAGTACTTC. It yields the protein CASSLGLSSYEQYF. The chain links TRBV5-6 to TRBJ2-7; D remains ambiguous. CDR1 and CDR2 from the germline V gene are SGHDT and YYEEEE. The CDR3 runs 14 residues. V was pared by 0 bases and J by 0 bases, with 7 bases between.